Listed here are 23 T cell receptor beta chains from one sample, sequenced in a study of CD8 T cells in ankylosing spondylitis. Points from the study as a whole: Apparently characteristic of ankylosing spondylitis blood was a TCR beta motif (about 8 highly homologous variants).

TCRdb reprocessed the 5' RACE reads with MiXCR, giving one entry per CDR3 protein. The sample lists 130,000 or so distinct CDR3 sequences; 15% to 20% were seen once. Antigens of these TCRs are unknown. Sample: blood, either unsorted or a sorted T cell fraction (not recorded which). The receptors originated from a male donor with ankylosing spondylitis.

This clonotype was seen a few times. The DNA for the CDR3 is TGTGCCAGCAGCGCTCAGAGGGGAGAGACCCAGTACTTC. It yields the protein CASSAQRGETQYF. V gene TRBV7-9 combines with J gene TRBJ2-5; D is possibly TRBD1 or TRBD2 (5 bases each). CDR1 is SEHNR, CDR2 FQNEAQ, per germline (reference sequence). This CDR3 has 13 amino acids. Trimming removed 5 bases at V and 4 bases at J, with 11 bases between.

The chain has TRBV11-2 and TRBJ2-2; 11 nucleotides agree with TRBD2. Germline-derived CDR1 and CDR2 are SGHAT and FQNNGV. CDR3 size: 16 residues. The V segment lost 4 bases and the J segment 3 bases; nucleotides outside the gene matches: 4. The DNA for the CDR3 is TGTGCCAGCAGCTCCCCACTAGCGGGGGACACCGGGGAGCTGTTTTTT. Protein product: CASSSPLAGDTGELFF.

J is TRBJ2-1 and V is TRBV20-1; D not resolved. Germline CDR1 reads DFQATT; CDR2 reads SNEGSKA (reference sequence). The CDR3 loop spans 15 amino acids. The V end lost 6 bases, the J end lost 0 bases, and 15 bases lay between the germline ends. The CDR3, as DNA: TGCAGTGCCAGTCTTAGATCGAGCTCCTACAATGAGCAGTTCTTC. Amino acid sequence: CSASLRSSSYNEQFF.

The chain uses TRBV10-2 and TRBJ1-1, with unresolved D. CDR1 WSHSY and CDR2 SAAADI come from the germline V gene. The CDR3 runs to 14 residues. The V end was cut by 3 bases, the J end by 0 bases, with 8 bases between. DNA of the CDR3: TGCGCCAGCAGTGAAATTCTTCTGAACACTGAAGCTTTCTTT. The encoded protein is CASSEILLNTEAFF.

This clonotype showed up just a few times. CDR3 nucleotides: TGTGCCAGCAGTGCTATCGGACGTGGCAATGAGCAGTTCTTC. Its translation is CASSAIGRGNEQFF. The V gene is TRBV27, the J gene TRBJ2-1; D unresolved. Germline CDR1 is MNHEY and CDR2 is SMNVEV (reference sequence). Trimming removed 5 bases at V and 6 bases at J, with 14 bases between. This CDR3 comprises 14 residues.

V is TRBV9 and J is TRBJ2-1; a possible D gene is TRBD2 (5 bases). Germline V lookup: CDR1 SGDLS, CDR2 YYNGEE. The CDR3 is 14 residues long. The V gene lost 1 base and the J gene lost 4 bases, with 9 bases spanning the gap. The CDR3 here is CASSVYGEYNEQFF. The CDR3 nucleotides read TGTGCCAGCAGCGTATACGGGGAATACAATGAGCAGTTCTTC.

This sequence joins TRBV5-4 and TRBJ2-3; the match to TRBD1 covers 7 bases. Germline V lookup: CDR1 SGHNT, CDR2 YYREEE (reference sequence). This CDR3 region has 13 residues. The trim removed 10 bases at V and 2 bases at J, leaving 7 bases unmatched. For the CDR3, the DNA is TGTGCCGCCGGGACAGAGCACACAGATACGCAGTATTTT. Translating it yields CAAGTEHTDTQYF.

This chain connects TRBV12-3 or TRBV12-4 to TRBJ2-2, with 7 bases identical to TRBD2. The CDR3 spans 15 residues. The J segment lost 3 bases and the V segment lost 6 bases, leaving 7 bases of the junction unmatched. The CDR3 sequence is CASRIGLGDTGELFF. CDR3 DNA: TGTGCCAGCAGAATCGGACTAGGGGACACCGGGGAGCTGTTTTTT.

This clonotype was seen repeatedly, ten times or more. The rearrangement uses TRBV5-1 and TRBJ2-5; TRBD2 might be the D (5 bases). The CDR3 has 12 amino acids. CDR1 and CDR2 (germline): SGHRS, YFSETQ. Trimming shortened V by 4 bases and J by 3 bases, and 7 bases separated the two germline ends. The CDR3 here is CASSRGEETQYF. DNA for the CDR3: TGCGCCAGCAGCCGGGGAGAAGAGACCCAGTACTTC.

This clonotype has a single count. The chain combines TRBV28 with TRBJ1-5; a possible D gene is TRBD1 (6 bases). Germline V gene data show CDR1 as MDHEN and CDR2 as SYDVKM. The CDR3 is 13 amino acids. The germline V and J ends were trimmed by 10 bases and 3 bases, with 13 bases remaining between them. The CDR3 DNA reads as TGTGCCATCAGGGGTTTCTACAATCAGCCCCAGCATTTT. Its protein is CAIRGFYNQPQHF.

The CDR3 loop is CASSEILNSYEQYF. DNA of the CDR3: TGTGCCAGCAGTGAAATTCTCAACTCCTACGAGCAGTACTTC. The chain is built from TRBV6-1 and TRBJ2-7; D unresolved. This CDR3 has 14 residues. V was trimmed by 2 bases and J by 0 bases, leaving 8 bases between them. Germline V CDR1 and CDR2: MNHNS, SASEGT.

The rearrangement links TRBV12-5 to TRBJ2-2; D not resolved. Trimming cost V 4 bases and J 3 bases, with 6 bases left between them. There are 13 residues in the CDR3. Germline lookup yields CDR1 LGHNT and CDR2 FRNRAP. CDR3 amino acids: CASGSADTGELFF. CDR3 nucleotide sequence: TGTGCTAGTGGTTCCGCGGACACCGGGGAGCTGTTTTTT.

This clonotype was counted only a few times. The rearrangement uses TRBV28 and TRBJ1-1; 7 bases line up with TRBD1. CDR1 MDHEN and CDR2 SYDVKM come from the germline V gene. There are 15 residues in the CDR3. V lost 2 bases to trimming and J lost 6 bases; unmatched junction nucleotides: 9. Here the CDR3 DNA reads TGTGCCAGCAGTTTAATCAAGGGGGCGAGGGCTGAAGCTTTCTTT. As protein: CASSLIKGARAEAFF.

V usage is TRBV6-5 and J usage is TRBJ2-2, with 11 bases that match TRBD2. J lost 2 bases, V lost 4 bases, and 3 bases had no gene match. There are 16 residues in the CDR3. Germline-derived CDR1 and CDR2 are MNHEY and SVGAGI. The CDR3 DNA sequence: TGTGCCAGCAGTTTAACTAGCGGGAGAAACACCGGGGAGCTGTTTTTT. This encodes CASSLTSGRNTGELFF.

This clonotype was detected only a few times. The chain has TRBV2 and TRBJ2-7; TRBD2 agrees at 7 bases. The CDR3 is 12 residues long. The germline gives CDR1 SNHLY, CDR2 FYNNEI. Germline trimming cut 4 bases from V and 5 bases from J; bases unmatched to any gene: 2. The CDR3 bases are TGTGCCAGCAGTGTAGGGACTAACGAGCAGTACTTC. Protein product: CASSVGTNEQYF.

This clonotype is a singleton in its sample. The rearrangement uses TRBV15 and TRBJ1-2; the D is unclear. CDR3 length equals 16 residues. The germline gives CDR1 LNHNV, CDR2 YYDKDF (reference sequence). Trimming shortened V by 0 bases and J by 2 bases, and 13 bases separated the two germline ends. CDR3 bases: TGTGCCACCAGCAGAGATCTGGCCCCCGGGAACTATGGCTACACCTTC. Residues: CATSRDLAPGNYGYTF.

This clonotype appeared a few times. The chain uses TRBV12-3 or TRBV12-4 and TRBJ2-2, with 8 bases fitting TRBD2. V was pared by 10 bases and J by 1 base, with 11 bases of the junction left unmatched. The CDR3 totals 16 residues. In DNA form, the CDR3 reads TGTGCCACCCAGGGTAGAGCGGGAGAGAACACCGGGGAGCTGTTTTTT. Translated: CATQGRAGENTGELFF.

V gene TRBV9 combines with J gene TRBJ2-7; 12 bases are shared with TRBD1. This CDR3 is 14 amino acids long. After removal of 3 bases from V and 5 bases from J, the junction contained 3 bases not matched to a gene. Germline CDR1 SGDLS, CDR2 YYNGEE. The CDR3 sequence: CASSAGTGGNEQYF. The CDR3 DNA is TGTGCCAGCAGCGCCGGGACAGGGGGCAACGAGCAGTACTTC.

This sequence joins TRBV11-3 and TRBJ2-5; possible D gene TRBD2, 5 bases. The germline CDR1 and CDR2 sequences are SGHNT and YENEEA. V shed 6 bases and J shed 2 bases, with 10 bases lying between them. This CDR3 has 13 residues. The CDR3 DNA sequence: TGTGCCAGCAGACCGGGAAATCAAGAGACCCAGTACTTC. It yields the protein CASRPGNQETQYF.

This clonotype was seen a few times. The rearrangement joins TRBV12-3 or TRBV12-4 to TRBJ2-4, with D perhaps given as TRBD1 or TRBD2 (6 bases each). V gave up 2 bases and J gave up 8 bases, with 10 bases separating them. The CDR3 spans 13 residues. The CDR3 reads CASSLWGAHIQYF. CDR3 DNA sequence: TGTGCCAGCAGTTTATGGGGGGCACACATTCAGTACTTC.

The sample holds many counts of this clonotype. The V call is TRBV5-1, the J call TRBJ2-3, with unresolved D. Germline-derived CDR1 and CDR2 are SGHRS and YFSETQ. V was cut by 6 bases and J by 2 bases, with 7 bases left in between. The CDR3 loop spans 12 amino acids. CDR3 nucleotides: TGCGCCAGCAATCGCAACACAGATACGCAGTATTTT. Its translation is CASNRNTDTQYF.

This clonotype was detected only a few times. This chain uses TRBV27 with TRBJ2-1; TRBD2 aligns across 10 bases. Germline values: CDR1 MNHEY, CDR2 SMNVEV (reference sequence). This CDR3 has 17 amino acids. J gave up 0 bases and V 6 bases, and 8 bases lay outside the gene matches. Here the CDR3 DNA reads TGTGCCAGCAGGCAGGTACTAGCGGGGAGCTCCTACAATGAGCAGTTCTTC. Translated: CASRQVLAGSSYNEQFF.

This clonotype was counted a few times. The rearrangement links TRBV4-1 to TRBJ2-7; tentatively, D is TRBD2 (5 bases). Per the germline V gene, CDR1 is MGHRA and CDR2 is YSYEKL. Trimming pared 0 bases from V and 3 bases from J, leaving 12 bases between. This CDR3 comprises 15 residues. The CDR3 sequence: CASSQDPPEGYEQYF. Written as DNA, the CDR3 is TGCGCCAGCAGCCAAGATCCCCCAGAGGGCTACGAGCAGTACTTC.